The 7 T cell receptor beta chains below all came from one sample that was sequenced in a study of CD4 and CD8 cells across lung adenocarcinoma regions (dated by TCRdb to about 2018). The method behind the library was PCR. The sample was run on a HiSeq X Ten. Through fastp at Q25 and MiXCR, TCRdb rebuilt clones from the public reads, retaining in-frame beta chains. Identical CDR3 protein sequences are pooled into one entry, listed with their most common genes and DNA. The sample table holds about 19,000 distinct CDR3 sequences, of which around 46% were seen once. Approximately 18% of the sample is held by the ten biggest clonotypes. Specimen: CD4+ T cells from the margin of a lung tumor. The sample's cell subset or site label, in plain terms: tumor margin region. All receptors come from a male donor with lung adenocarcinoma. The CD4 and CD8 labels of this study may be unreliable.

This rearrangement joins TRBV4-2 to TRBJ2-1; D ambiguous. The J call is doubtful: the DNA matches TRBJ2-5 better. There are 13 residues in the CDR3. Germline V gene sequence: CDR1 LGHNA, CDR2 YNFKEQ. CDR3 region: CASSPMGQETQYF. DNA for the CDR3: TGTGCCAGCAGCCCGATGGGCCAAGAGACCCAGTACTTC.

This clonotype has just one count. One junction end does not reproduce the germline sequence, and a read error may be involved. V usage is TRBV10-3 and J usage is TRBJ2-3; maybe TRBD2 (6 bases). The germline gives CDR1 ENHRY, CDR2 SYGVKD. The CDR3 consists of 15 residues. CDR3 region: CARGLQSGSPGKQFF. The CDR3 coding sequence is TGTGCCCGGGGACTCCAGTCCGGGAGTCCCGGTAAGCAGTTTTTT.

A few counts support this clonotype. This chain links TRBV28 with TRBJ2-7; D call uncertain. This CDR3 is built from 15 residues. Trimming pared 8 bases from V and 0 bases from J, leaving 17 bases between. CDR1 is MDHEN, CDR2 SYDVKM, per germline. The CDR3 nucleotides are TGTGCCAGCGGCCCTACTCGGATAAACTCCTACGAGCAGTACTTC. Its translation: CASGPTRINSYEQYF. Based on the CDR3 plus reference TRBV28 and TRBJ2-7, the full variable domain is DVKVTQSSRYLVKRTGEKVFLECVQDMDHENMFWYRQDPGLGLRLIYFSYDVKMKEKGDIPEGYSVSREKKERFSLILESASTNQTSMYLCASGPTRINSYEQYFGPGTRLTVT.

The gene calls are TRBV10-3 and TRBJ2-5; D is perhaps TRBD2 (7 bases). V lost 11 bases and J lost 11, with 30 bases in between. Per the germline V gene, CDR1 is ENHRY and CDR2 is SYGVKD. The CDR3 is made up of 15 amino acids. This CDR3 is CASGGGGRDQDTQYF. The CDR3 DNA is TGTGCCTCGGGGGGAGGGGGGCGAGACCAAGATACGCAGTACTTC.

This clonotype was seen ten or more times. The chain carries TRBV4-1 and TRBJ2-3; 8 bases match TRBD2. CDR1 and CDR2 from the germline V gene are MGHRA and YSYEKL. V was clipped by 0 bases and J by 3 bases; unmatched bases: 5. The CDR3 loop spans 16 amino acids. The DNA of the CDR3 is TGCGCCAGCAGCCAAGATAGCGGGAAAGGTACAGATACGCAGTATTTT. This translates into CASSQDSGKGTDTQYF.

The chain combines TRBV7-6 with TRBJ2-2; 10 bases agree with TRBD1. Germline loops: CDR1 SGHVS, CDR2 FNYEAQ. With 5 bases clipped from V and 5 bases from J, the junction kept 5 bases outside the gene matches. The CDR3 sequence is 15 residues long. The CDR3 bases are TGTGCCAGCAGCCCCGGACAGGGGGGGACCGGGGAGCTGTTTTTT. It is translated as CASSPGQGGTGELFF.

The V and J genes are TRBV25-1 and TRBJ2-1; TRBD2 matches at 11 bases. The CDR3 runs to 17 residues. The V segment lost 1 base and the J segment 8 bases; nucleotides outside the gene matches: 10. Germline values: CDR1 MGHDK, CDR2 SYGVNS. The CDR3 reads CASSEWTSGFVADEQFF. In DNA form, the CDR3 reads TGTGCCAGCAGTGAATGGACTAGCGGGTTTGTGGCGGATGAGCAGTTCTTC.